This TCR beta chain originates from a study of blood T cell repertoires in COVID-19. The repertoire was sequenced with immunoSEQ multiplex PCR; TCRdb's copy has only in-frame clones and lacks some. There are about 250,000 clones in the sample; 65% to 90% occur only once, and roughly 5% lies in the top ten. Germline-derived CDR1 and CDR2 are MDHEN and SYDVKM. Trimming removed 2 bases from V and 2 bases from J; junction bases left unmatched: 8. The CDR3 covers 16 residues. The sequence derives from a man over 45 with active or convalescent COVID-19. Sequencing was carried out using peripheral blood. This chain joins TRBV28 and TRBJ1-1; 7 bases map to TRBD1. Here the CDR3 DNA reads TGTGCCAGCAGTTTACCACTTAGACAGGGCAACACTGAAGCTTTCTTT. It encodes CASSLPLRQGNTEAFF.